The present T cell receptor (beta chain) was sequenced within a study of CXCR3-negative and CXCR3-positive naive CD8 T cells. On the study more broadly: Per-library TRB read counts averaged about 1.5 +/- 0.3 million, adding up to 130 million to 150 million in total.

Naive CD8+ T lymphocytes were specified as CD45RO-CCR7+CD27+CD95-. General observations from the study: Naive subsets had comparable surface CD5, so TRB CDR3 properties gauged TCR strength. Within a donor, both naive subsets shared TRBV-TRBJ usage, unlike memory cells.

The TRB cDNA libraries were prepared by 5' RACE with UMI labels. TCRdb processed the 5' RACE reads again and assigns one entry to each CDR3 protein, with no DNA. Recorded here are tens of thousands of distinct CDR3 sequences; the top ten clones represent roughly 1.6%. The CDR3 runs to 13 residues. Germline V CDR1 and CDR2: LNHDA, SQIVND (reference sequence). A word on this clonotype: What it binds is not known.

This TCR derives from a human donor in good health. Some clones in this sample may be carry-over from other donors' samples. Source material: naive CXCR3- CD8+ T cells from blood. The subset: CD45RO-CCR7+CD27+CD95- naive CD8+ T cells lacking CXCR3 (TNR3-). This chain joins TRBV19 and TRBJ1-1. CDR3 amino acids: CASSIGTWAEAFF.